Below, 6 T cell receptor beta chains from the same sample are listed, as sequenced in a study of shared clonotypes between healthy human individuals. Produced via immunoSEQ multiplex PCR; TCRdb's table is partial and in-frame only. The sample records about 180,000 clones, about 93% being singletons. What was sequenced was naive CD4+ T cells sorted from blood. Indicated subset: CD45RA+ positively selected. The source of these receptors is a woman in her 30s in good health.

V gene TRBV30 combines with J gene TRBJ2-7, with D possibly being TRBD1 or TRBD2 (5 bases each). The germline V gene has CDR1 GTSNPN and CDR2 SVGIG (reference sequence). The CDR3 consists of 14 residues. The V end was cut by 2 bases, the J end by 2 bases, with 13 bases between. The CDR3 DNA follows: TGTGCCTGGAGTCCGGGACGCCCAGCCTACGAGCAGTACTTC. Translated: CAWSPGRPAYEQYF. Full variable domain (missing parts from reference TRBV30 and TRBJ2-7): SQTIHQWPATLVQPVGSPLSLECTVEGTSNPNLYWYRQAAGRGLQLLFYSVGIGQISSEVPQNLSASRPQDRQFILSSKKLLLSDSGFYLCAWSPGRPAYEQYFGPGTRLTVT.

CDR3 nucleotide sequence: TGTGCCATCAGTGTTCTATTCGCCGGGGAGCTGTTTTTT. Amino acids: CAISVLFAGELFF. The chain uses TRBV10-3 and TRBJ2-2, with D unclear. This CDR3 contains 13 residues. Germline assignment: CDR1 ENHRY and CDR2 SYGVKD. Trimming shortened V by 4 bases and J by 6 bases, and 9 bases separated the two germline ends.

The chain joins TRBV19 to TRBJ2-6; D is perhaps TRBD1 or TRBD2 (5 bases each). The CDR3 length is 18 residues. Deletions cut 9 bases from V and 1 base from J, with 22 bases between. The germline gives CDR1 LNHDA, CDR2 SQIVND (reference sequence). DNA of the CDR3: TGTGCCAGCAAAAGCCTCCCGGGACGTAAATCTGGGGCCAACGTCCTGACTTTC. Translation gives CASKSLPGRKSGANVLTF.

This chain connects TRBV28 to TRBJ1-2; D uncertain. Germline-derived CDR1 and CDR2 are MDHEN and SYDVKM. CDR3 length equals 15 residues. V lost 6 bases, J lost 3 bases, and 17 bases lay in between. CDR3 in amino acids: CASSRTGPPYYGYTF. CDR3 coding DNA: TGTGCCAGCAGCCGGACGGGCCCTCCCTACTATGGCTACACCTTC.

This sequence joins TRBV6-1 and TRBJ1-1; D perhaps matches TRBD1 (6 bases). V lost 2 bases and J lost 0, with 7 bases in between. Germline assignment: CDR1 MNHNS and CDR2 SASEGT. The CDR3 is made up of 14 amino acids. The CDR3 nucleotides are TGTGCCAGCAGTGAACAGGGGATGAACACTGAAGCTTTCTTT. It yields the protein CASSEQGMNTEAFF.

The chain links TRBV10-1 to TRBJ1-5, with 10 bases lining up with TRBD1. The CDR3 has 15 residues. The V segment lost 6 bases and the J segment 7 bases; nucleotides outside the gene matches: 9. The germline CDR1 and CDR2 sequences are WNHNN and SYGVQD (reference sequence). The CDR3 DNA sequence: TGCGCCAGCAGGCCCGGGACAGGGGAAAACCAGCCCCAGCATTTT. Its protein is CASRPGTGENQPQHF.